This TCR beta chain was captured in a study of beta chain features in type 1 diabetes. Study findings and constraints: A pattern of fewer insertions and more deletions at VDJ junctions was seen in type 1 diabetes patients. A PCR bias possibly favoring shorter templates would apply equally to patients and controls.

Trimming at V came to 4 bases and at J to 3 bases, leaving 7 bases not matched to a gene. This CDR3 spans 15 amino acids. In germline, CDR1 is SGHAT, CDR2 FQNNGV. Each of the CD4+ naive, central memory, regulatory and stem cell-like memory populations was sorted via CD45RO/CCR7/CD25/CD127/CD95/CD27. The purity of all sorted populations exceeded 95%. Isolated RNA was reverse transcribed in full, so expressed TCRB transcripts were sequenced. Sequencing was performed with immunoSEQ multiplex PCR; in TCRdb, only in-frame clones are kept and a portion is missing. In the table there are under 250,000 clones, 12% to 15% of which are singletons. This clone was seen a few times. Its antigen is unidentified.

Input material: naive CD4+ T cells from blood. The chain recombines TRBV11-2 with TRBJ2-7, with TRBD2 matching over 9 bases. The TCR was taken from a woman in her forties in good health. The DNA for the CDR3 is TGTGCCAGCAGCTCCCCCGGGACTAGCAGCTACGAGCAGTACTTC. It yields the protein CASSSPGTSSYEQYF. Based on the CDR3 plus reference TRBV11-2 and TRBJ2-7, the full variable domain is EAGVAQSPRYKIIEKRQSVAFWCNPISGHATLYWYQQILGQGPKLLIQFQNNGVVDDSQLPKDRFSAERLKGVDSTLKIQPAKLEDSAVYLCASSSPGTSSYEQYFGPGTRLTVT.